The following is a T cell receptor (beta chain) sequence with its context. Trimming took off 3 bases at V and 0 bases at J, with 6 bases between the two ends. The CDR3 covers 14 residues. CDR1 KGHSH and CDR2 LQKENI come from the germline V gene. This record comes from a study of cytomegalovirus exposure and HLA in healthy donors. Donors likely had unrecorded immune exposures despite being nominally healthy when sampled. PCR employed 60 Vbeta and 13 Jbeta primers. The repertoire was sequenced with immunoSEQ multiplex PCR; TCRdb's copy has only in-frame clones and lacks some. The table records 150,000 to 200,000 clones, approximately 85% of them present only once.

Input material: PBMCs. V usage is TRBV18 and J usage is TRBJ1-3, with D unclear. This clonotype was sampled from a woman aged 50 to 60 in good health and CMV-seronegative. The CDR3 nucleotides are TGTGCCAGCTCACCGGCGGACTCTGGAAACACCATATATTTT. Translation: CASSPADSGNTIYF.